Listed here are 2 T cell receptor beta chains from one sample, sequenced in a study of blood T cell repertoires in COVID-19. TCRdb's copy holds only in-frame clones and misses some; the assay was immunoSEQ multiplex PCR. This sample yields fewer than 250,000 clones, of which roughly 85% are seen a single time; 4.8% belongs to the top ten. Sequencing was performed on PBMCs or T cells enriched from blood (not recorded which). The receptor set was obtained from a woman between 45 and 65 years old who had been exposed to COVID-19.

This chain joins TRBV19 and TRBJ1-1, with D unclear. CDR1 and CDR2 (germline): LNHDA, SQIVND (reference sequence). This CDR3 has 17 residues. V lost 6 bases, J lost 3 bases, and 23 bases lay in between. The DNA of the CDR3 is TGTGCCAGTAGCCCCGGCGTGTCGAGGATGATGGACACTGAAGCTTTCTTT. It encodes CASSPGVSRMMDTEAFF.

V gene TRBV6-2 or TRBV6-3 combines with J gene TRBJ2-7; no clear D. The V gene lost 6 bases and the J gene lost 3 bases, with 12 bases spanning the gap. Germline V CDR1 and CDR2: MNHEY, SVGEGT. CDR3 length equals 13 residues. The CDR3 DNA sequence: TGTGCCAGCAGCCAAGCCCCTAGCTACGAGCAGTACTTC. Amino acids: CASSQAPSYEQYF.